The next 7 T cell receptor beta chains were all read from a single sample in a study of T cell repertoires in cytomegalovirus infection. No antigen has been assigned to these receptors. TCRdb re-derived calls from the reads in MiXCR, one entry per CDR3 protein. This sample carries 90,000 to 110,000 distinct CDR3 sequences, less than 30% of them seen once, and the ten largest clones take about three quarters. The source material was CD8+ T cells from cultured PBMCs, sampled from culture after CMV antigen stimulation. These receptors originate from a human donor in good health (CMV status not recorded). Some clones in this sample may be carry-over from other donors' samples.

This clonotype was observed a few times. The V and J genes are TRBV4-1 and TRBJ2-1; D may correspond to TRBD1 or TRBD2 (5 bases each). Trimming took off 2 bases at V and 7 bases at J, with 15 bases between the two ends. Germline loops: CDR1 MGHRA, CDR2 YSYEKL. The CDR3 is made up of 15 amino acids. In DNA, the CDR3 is TGCGCCAGCAGCCAACAATTCGGGGCTGGTAATGAGCAGTTCTTC. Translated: CASSQQFGAGNEQFF.

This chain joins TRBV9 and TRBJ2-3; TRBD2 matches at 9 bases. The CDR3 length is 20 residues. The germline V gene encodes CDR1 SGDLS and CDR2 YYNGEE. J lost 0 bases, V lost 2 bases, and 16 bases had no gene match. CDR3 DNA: TGTGCCAGCAGCGTGAGACCCTGGGCTAGCGGGGACCCTAGCACAGATACGCAGTATTTT. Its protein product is CASSVRPWASGDPSTDTQYF.

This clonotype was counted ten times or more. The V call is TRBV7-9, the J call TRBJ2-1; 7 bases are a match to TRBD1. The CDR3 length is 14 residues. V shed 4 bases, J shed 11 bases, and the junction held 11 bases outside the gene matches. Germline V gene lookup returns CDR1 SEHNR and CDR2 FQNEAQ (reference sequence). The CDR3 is CASSSPDRAVKQFF. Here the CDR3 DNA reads TGTGCCAGCAGCTCGCCCGACAGGGCGGTTAAGCAGTTCTTC.

CDR3 residues: CASSGPSGGRTDTQYF. CDR3 DNA sequence: TGTGCCAGCAGCGGGCCTAGCGGGGGCCGCACAGATACGCAGTATTTT. The V call is TRBV5-4, the J call TRBJ2-3, with 10 bases matching TRBD2. V lost 4 bases to trimming and J lost 1 base; unmatched junction nucleotides: 6. The CDR3 length is 16 residues. Germline V gene lookup returns CDR1 SGHNT and CDR2 YYREEE (reference sequence).

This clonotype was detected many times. The CDR3 DNA is TGTGCCAGCTCACCATGGCTTGGTTCGGCTCAAGAGACCCAGTACTTC. Encoded protein: CASSPWLGSAQETQYF. The chain combines TRBV18 with TRBJ2-5; no firm D call. The V end was cut by 2 bases, the J end by 2 bases, with 15 bases between. The CDR3 sequence is 16 residues long. Germline CDR1 is KGHSH and CDR2 is LQKENI. Together with reference TRBV18 and TRBJ2-5, the CDR3 gives the full variable domain: NAGVMQNPRHLVRRRGQEARLRCSPMKGHSHVYWYRQLPEEGLKFMVYLQKENIIDESGMPKERFSAEFPKEGPSILRIQQVVRGDSAAYFCASSPWLGSAQETQYFGPGTRLLVL.

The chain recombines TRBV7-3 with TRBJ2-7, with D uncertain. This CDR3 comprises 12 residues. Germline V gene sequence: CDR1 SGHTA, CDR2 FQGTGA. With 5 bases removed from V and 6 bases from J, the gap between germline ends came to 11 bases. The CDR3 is CASSPGPGEQYF. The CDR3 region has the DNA TGTGCCAGCAGCCCAGGACCGGGCGAGCAGTACTTC.

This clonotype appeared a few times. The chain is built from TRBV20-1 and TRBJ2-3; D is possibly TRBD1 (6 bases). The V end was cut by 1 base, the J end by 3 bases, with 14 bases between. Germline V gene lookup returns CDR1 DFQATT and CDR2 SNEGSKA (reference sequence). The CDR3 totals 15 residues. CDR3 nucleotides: TGCAGTGCTAGAGGAGCAGGGGTCTCGACAGATACGCAGTATTTT. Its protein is CSARGAGVSTDTQYF.